This T cell receptor (beta chain) is drawn from a study of shared T cell receptors in the human thymus (dated by TCRdb to about 2021). For context, the study as a whole: The study examined how the human thymus generates shared, self-reactive T-cell receptor alpha chains.

For this clone: No cognate antigen has been identified for it. No quality values exist for individual bases; no much larger clone is one base distant.

Reading the germline V gene gives CDR1 LGHNT and CDR2 FRNRAP. At the junction V is shortened by 5 bases and J by 4 bases; bases outside the gene matches: 10. The CDR3 measures 17 amino acids from cysteine to phenylalanine. Only CDR3 DNA remains: 51 bases, in frame from the first base. The library came from the immunoSEQ multiplex PCR assay. Drawn from immuneACCESS, this table holds only the in-frame rearrangements with V and J called that TCRdb kept. Clones are partly lost; checked studies trace under half to an unresolved V gene and leave the rest unexplained. The sample table holds approximately 760,000 clones, of which approximately 85% were seen once. The top ten constitute 0.0095% to 0.013% of the sample. This same sample was also taken into another study, of human thymus T cells. According to the second study: Donors were immunologically healthy infants undergoing open corrective cardiac surgery for congenital heart defects in Finland. The thymus tissue came from surgical resects taken out during corrective cardiac surgery. V and J gene segment usage appeared biased in both thymic and peripheral blood repertoires. The related research found that thymic TCR repertoires overlapped highly between unrelated individuals. TCR alpha and beta repertoires from roughly eight infant thymus samples and a few related peripheral blood samples were characterized in the study. The cohort included six male and a couple of female infants, with donor ages spanning 7 to 244 days. Thymocytes were freed from the tissue by mechanical means and kept at -70 degrees C as pellets of about 8.5-34 million cells. Genomic DNA was extracted from frozen cell pellets with a QIAsymphony instrument. Using the immunoSEQ multiplex PCR assay, the TCRB and TCRAD loci were amplified from a standardized quantity of quality-controlled genomic DNA. The amplicons covered the V(D)J region and were long enough to include the CDR3 and to identify the V and J genes. Amplicon sequencing was performed on an Illumina platform through the commercial immunoSEQ service. Primer bias and sequencing errors were corrected as previously described, and TCRAD and TCRB definitions were based on the IMGT database. immunoSEQ Analyzer 3.0 and VDJTools were used for repertoire analysis, which covered basic statistics, V/J segment usage, diversity estimates, rarefaction and pairwise overlap. Diversity was estimated using the Chao1, ChaoE, Efron-Thisted, Shannon and inverse Simpson indices, and was also estimated on datasets down-sampled to the size of the smallest sample. Repertoire overlap was assessed by strict matching of CDR3 nucleotide sequence, V gene and J gene, and clustering was done by Jaccard-based multidimensional scaling. On average, roughly 810,000 unique TCRB clonotypes were obtained from thymus samples, compared with roughly 89,000 from blood samples.

Recombination linked TRBV12-5 to TRBJ1-6, and TRBD1 matches 8 of the central bases. This clonotype was sampled from a girl under three years old with a congenital heart defect. Donor details come from another sample of the same person, matched by shared clones. The sequenced sample was thymocytes. The sequenced DNA: TGTGCTAGTGGTGGAGGACAGGGCCCAATTTATAATTCACCCCTCCACTTT. This sequence encodes CASGGGQGPIYNSPLHF.